A selection of T cell receptor beta chains follows, all from one sample in a study of prognosis after radiotherapy for stage I lung cancer. TCRdb re-derived calls from the multiplex PCR reads in MiXCR, one entry per CDR3 protein. The repertoire holds approximately 17,000 distinct CDR3 sequences, with over 40% as singletons. Specimen: PBMCs, collected before or after stereotactic body radiation therapy (not recorded which). These TCRs come from a donor over 45 with non-small cell lung cancer. Both conserved end residues are part of each CDR3. A D gene is named only where the DNA matches it firmly. Rows give clone size only sometimes, using once, few, many, or a class for an expanded clone.

j_gene: TRBJ2-3; d_gene: .; v_gene: TRBV2; abundance: medium-sized; CDR3aa: CASRSETDTQYF; CDR3nt: TGTGCCAGCAGGTCCGAAACAGATACGCAGTATTTT
j_gene: TRBJ2-1; d_gene: .; v_gene: TRBV11-2; abundance: medium-sized; CDR3aa: CASRFMGGEQFF; CDR3nt: TGTGCCAGCAGATTCATGGGTGGTGAGCAGTTCTTC
j_gene: TRBJ2-7; d_gene: .; v_gene: TRBV15; abundance: .; CDR3aa: CATGVTRSYDQYF; CDR3nt: TGTGCCACCGGCGTGACTCGTTCCTACGATCAGTACTTC
j_gene: TRBJ1-6; d_gene: .; v_gene: TRBV7-9; abundance: .; CDR3aa: CASSLGDPNNSPLHF; CDR3nt: TGCGCCAGCAGCTTGGGAGACCCGAATAATTCACCCCTCCACTTT
j_gene: TRBJ1-1; d_gene: TRBD1; v_gene: TRBV24-1; abundance: many; CDR3aa: CATRADRENTEAFF; CDR3nt: TGTGCCACACGAGCAGACAGGGAGAACACTGAAGCTTTCTTT
j_gene: TRBJ2-3; d_gene: TRBD2; v_gene: TRBV5-1; abundance: .; CDR3aa: CASSLDPSGRAYTIDTQYF; CDR3nt: TGCGCCAGCAGCTTGGATCCTAGCGGGAGGGCCTACACAATTGATACGCAGTATTTT
j_gene: TRBJ2-3; d_gene: .; v_gene: TRBV5-4; abundance: many; CDR3aa: CASSYPPSTDTQYF; CDR3nt: TGTGCCAGCAGCTATCCACCTAGCACAGATACGCAGTATTTT
j_gene: TRBJ1-6; d_gene: .; v_gene: TRBV30; abundance: .; CDR3aa: CAWIARPVGGNSPLHF; CDR3nt: TGTGCCTGGATAGCCCGCCCAGTGGGCGGTAATTCACCCCTCCACTTT
j_gene: TRBJ1-5; d_gene: .; v_gene: TRBV9; abundance: few; CDR3aa: CASSASTGPQPQHF; CDR3nt: TGTGCCAGCAGCGCCTCCACCGGTCCCCAGCCCCAGCATTTT
j_gene: TRBJ2-3; d_gene: .; v_gene: TRBV18; abundance: many; CDR3aa: CASSPLGTDTQYF; CDR3nt: TGTGCCAGCTCACCACTTGGGACAGATACGCAGTATTTT
j_gene: TRBJ1-3; d_gene: TRBD1; v_gene: TRBV11-2; abundance: .; CDR3aa: CASSSNQGAGNTIYF; CDR3nt: TGTGCCAGCAGCTCCAACCAGGGGGCTGGAAACACCATATATTTT
j_gene: TRBJ2-2; d_gene: TRBD1; v_gene: TRBV4-2; abundance: .; CDR3aa: CASSQDPDRARTGELFF; CDR3nt: TGTGCCAGCAGCCAAGATCCAGACAGGGCGCGCACCGGGGAGCTGTTTTTT
j_gene: TRBJ2-7; d_gene: .; v_gene: TRBV6-2/TRBV6-3; abundance: .; CDR3aa: CASSEMSSYEQYF; CDR3nt: TGTGCCAGCAGTGAAATGAGCTCCTACGAGCAGTACTTC
j_gene: TRBJ1-1; d_gene: .; v_gene: TRBV20-1; abundance: many; CDR3aa: CSARDARVGTEAFF; CDR3nt: TGCAGTGCTAGAGATGCCAGGGTAGGCACTGAAGCTTTCTTT
j_gene: TRBJ2-5; d_gene: TRBD1; v_gene: TRBV19; abundance: many; CDR3aa: CASSDTGGETQYF; CDR3nt: TGTGCCAGTAGTGACACAGGGGGAGAGACCCAGTACTTC
j_gene: TRBJ2-2; d_gene: TRBD2; v_gene: TRBV20-1; abundance: .; CDR3aa: CSARVVTSGDTGELFF; CDR3nt: TGCAGTGCTAGAGTGGTAACTAGCGGGGACACCGGGGAGCTGTTTTTT
j_gene: TRBJ2-7; d_gene: .; v_gene: TRBV14; abundance: many; CDR3aa: CASSPSYEQYF; CDR3nt: TGTGCCAGCAGCCCGTCCTACGAGCAGTACTTC
j_gene: TRBJ1-1; d_gene: TRBD1; v_gene: TRBV29-1; abundance: many; CDR3aa: CSVEGQGAEAFF; CDR3nt: TGCAGCGTTGAGGGACAGGGGGCTGAAGCTTTCTTT
j_gene: TRBJ2-6; d_gene: TRBD1; v_gene: TRBV19; abundance: many; CDR3aa: CASSLQGAANVLTF; CDR3nt: TGTGCCAGTAGTCTCCAGGGGGCCGCCAACGTCCTGACTTTC
j_gene: TRBJ1-6; d_gene: TRBD1; v_gene: TRBV28; abundance: medium-sized; CDR3aa: CASSRDRRTYYNSPLHF; CDR3nt: TGTGCCAGCAGTCGGGACAGGCGGACCTATTATAATTCACCCCTCCACTTT
j_gene: TRBJ1-1; d_gene: .; v_gene: TRBV20-1; abundance: many; CDR3aa: CSAQTGNTEAFF; CDR3nt: TGCAGTGCCCAGACAGGGAACACTGAAGCTTTCTTT
j_gene: TRBJ2-2; d_gene: .; v_gene: TRBV4-2; abundance: many; CDR3aa: CASSQEDGRSNTGELFF; CDR3nt: TGTGCCAGCAGCCAAGAAGACGGCCGATCGAACACCGGGGAGCTGTTTTTT
j_gene: TRBJ2-1; d_gene: .; v_gene: TRBV5-1; abundance: many; CDR3aa: CASSLGVNNEQFF; CDR3nt: TGCGCCAGCAGCTTGGGAGTGAACAATGAGCAGTTCTTC
j_gene: TRBJ2-7; d_gene: TRBD2; v_gene: TRBV7-2; abundance: once; CDR3aa: CASSESSGNYEQYF; CDR3nt: TGTGCCAGCAGCGAGTCTAGCGGGAACTACGAGCAGTACTTC
j_gene: TRBJ2-1; d_gene: .; v_gene: TRBV6-1; abundance: .; CDR3aa: CASRWHQGSNEQFF; CDR3nt: TGTGCCAGCAGGTGGCATCAAGGTTCAAATGAGCAGTTCTTC
j_gene: TRBJ2-1; d_gene: TRBD1; v_gene: TRBV7-3; abundance: many; CDR3aa: CASSIGQGADEQFF; CDR3nt: TGTGCCAGCAGCATAGGACAGGGGGCTGATGAGCAGTTCTTC
j_gene: TRBJ2-1; d_gene: .; v_gene: TRBV30; abundance: .; CDR3aa: CSWGREVEQFF; CDR3nt: TGTTCCTGGGGTAGGGAGGTTGAGCAGTTCTTT
j_gene: TRBJ1-2; d_gene: .; v_gene: TRBV28; abundance: .; CDR3aa: CASLQDQLYGYTF; CDR3nt: TGTGCCAGCCTCCAGGACCAACTCTATGGCTACACCTTC
j_gene: TRBJ1-2; d_gene: .; v_gene: TRBV5-1; abundance: .; CDR3aa: CASSLEGDYGYTF; CDR3nt: TGCGCCAGCAGCTTGGAAGGGGACTATGGCTACACCTTC
j_gene: TRBJ2-2; d_gene: .; v_gene: TRBV5-1; abundance: many; CDR3aa: CASSPPHRANTGELFF; CDR3nt: TGCGCCAGCAGCCCCCCCCACAGGGCCAACACCGGGGAGCTGTTTTTT